A single sample gave rise to the 32 T cell receptor beta chains below, sequenced in a study of T cells after yellow fever vaccination. TCRdb re-called the 5' RACE reads through MiXCR, storing one row per CDR3 protein. The sample contains 300,000 to 400,000 distinct CDR3 sequences, 8.7% of which appear only once. The sequenced sample was PBMCs, obtained on the day of the first yellow fever vaccination. Source of these receptors: a man aged 18 to 30 who received the YFV17D yellow fever vaccine.

A few counts support this clonotype. The chain employs TRBV5-4 and TRBJ2-1; D possibly corresponds to TRBD2 (6 bases). Trimming removed 1 base at V and 9 bases at J, with 17 bases between. CDR1 SGHNT and CDR2 YYREEE come from the germline V gene (reference sequence). The CDR3 extends over 15 amino acids. The CDR3 sequence is CASSLSLGGAGEQFF. The CDR3 DNA is TGTGCCAGCAGCTTGAGTCTTGGCGGGGCCGGTGAGCAGTTCTTC. The entire variable domain, with the rest obtained from reference TRBV5-4 and TRBJ2-1, is as follows: ETGVTQSPTHLIKTRGQQVTLRCSSQSGHNTVSWYQQALGQGPQFIFQYYREEENGRGNFPPRFSGLQFPNYSSELNVNALELDDSALYLCASSLSLGGAGEQFFGPGTRLTVL.

The chain joins TRBV2 to TRBJ1-5, with D unclear. The CDR3 consists of 15 residues. The V gene's germline CDR1 is SNHLY and CDR2 FYNNEI. The ends were cut back, 2 bases at V and 3 bases at J, with 11 bases in the middle. The CDR3 DNA reads as TGTGCCAGCAGTGAACGACGTCGGGACAATCAGCCCCAGCATTTT. Protein product: CASSERRRDNQPQHF.

Points on this clonotype: At one of its ends the junction is not consistent with the germline gene, which may arise from a read error. The chain is built from TRBV20-1 and TRBJ1-1; TRBD1 is a possible D gene (5 bases). CDR1 is DFQATT, CDR2 SNEGSKA, per germline (reference sequence). The CDR3 contains 14 residues. This chain's CDR3 is CSARDLRGGTEAFF. The CDR3 DNA is TGCAGTGCCAGAGACCTGAGGGGTGGCACTGAAGCTTTCTTT.

V gene TRBV20-1 combines with J gene TRBJ2-3; D is ambiguous. Germline CDR1 and CDR2: DFQATT and SNEGSKA (reference sequence). CDR3 size: 14 residues. The V and J ends lost 3 bases and 6 bases respectively, with 16 bases between them. The CDR3 DNA is TGCAGTGCTAGGAGGATAGTTGAGTGGGATACGCAGTATTTT. It encodes CSARRIVEWDTQYF.

This clonotype was detected only a few times. This chain joins TRBV15 and TRBJ1-5; no firm D call. V dropped 0 bases and J dropped 4 bases, with 13 bases sitting between them. CDR3 length: 16 residues. Germline CDR1 and CDR2: LNHNV and YYDKDF (reference sequence). The CDR3 loop reads CATSREGHLANQPQHF. CDR3 bases: TGTGCCACCAGCAGAGAGGGCCACCTAGCAAATCAGCCCCAGCATTTT.

This clonotype was seen many times. V gene TRBV3-1 combines with J gene TRBJ2-2, with D uncertain. Germline V gene sequence: CDR1 LGHDT, CDR2 YNNKEL (reference sequence). The ends were cut back, 5 bases at V and 6 bases at J, with 1 base in the middle. This CDR3 comprises 10 residues. The CDR3 spells CASSAGELFF. DNA of the CDR3: TGTGCCAGCAGCGCCGGGGAGCTGTTTTTT.

This clonotype was recorded a few times. The chain recombines TRBV7-3 with TRBJ1-1; D not certain. Germline CDR1 is SGHTA and CDR2 is FQGTGA. The CDR3 runs 14 residues. The germline V and J ends were trimmed by 2 bases and 3 bases, with 10 bases remaining between them. The CDR3 sequence: CASSLRSGDTEAFF. Here the CDR3 DNA reads TGTGCCAGCAGCTTACGCAGCGGCGACACTGAAGCTTTCTTT.

The V call is TRBV11-2, the J call TRBJ1-1; no reliable D call. Trimming stripped 1 base from V and 0 bases from J, with 6 bases between. The germline V gene has CDR1 SGHAT and CDR2 FQNNGV. This CDR3 contains 14 residues. DNA of the CDR3: TGTGCCAGCAGCTTAGTCTGGCTGAACACTGAAGCTTTCTTT. Its translation is CASSLVWLNTEAFF.

V is TRBV5-1 and J is TRBJ1-3, with 8 bases matching TRBD1. V shed 0 bases, J shed 3 bases, and the junction held 5 bases outside the gene matches. CDR1 SGHRS and CDR2 YFSETQ come from the germline V gene. The CDR3 has 16 residues. CDR3 amino acids: CASSLAGTGYGNTIYF. CDR3 coding DNA: TGCGCCAGCAGCTTGGCCGGGACAGGCTATGGAAACACCATATATTTT.

This rearrangement joins TRBV7-9 to TRBJ1-1; D unclear. Germline loops: CDR1 SEHNR, CDR2 FQNEAQ (reference sequence). The CDR3 sequence is 14 residues long. Trimming stripped 5 bases from V and 4 bases from J, with 14 bases between. CDR3 region: CASSVHRLGTEAFF. In nucleotides, the CDR3 is TGTGCCAGCAGCGTACATCGTCTGGGCACTGAAGCTTTCTTT.

The chain has TRBV24-1 and TRBJ2-1; D may be TRBD1 (5 bases). CDR3 length: 15 amino acids. The V gene's germline CDR1 is KGHDR and CDR2 SFDVKD. V lost 3 bases to trimming and J lost 7 bases, with 15 bases between them. The CDR3 sequence: CATSDGLRGKNEQFF. CDR3 nucleotide sequence: TGTGCCACCAGTGATGGGTTAAGGGGCAAAAATGAGCAGTTCTTC.

This clonotype was observed a few times. The chain uses TRBV3-1 and TRBJ2-5; D uncertain. The CDR3 extends over 14 amino acids. Germline V gene lookup returns CDR1 LGHDT and CDR2 YNNKEL (reference sequence). Trimming left V 4 bases short and J 4 bases short, with 13 bases between. The CDR3 coding sequence is TGTGCCAGCAGCCCGACGACGGTACGAGAGACCCAGTACTTC. Its translation is CASSPTTVRETQYF.

This chain connects TRBV11-2 to TRBJ2-2, with 9 bases identical to TRBD1. The CDR3 contains 18 residues. CDR1 is SGHAT and CDR2 is FQNNGV in the germline V gene. V was pared by 1 base and J by 4 bases, with 10 bases of the junction left unmatched. In DNA, the CDR3 is TGTGCCAGCAGCTTAGTTCATTCGGACAGGGGAGCCACCGGGGAGCTGTTTTTT. It encodes CASSLVHSDRGATGELFF. The variable domain in full, with the rest retrieved from reference TRBV11-2 and TRBJ2-2, is EAGVAQSPRYKIIEKRQSVAFWCNPISGHATLYWYQQILGQGPKLLIQFQNNGVVDDSQLPKDRFSAERLKGVDSTLKIQPAKLEDSAVYLCASSLVHSDRGATGELFFGEGSRLTVL.

This chain uses TRBV29-1 with TRBJ1-2; 7 nucleotides agree with TRBD1. Looked up from germline, CDR1 is SQVTM and CDR2 is ANQGSEA. CDR3 size: 13 residues. Losses at the gene ends were 3 bases for V and 8 bases for J; bases not matched to a gene: 9. CDR3 protein: CSVDGATGNGYTF. CDR3 DNA sequence: TGCAGCGTTGACGGGGCGACAGGGAACGGCTACACCTTC.

This clonotype showed up just a few times. The gene calls are TRBV7-8 and TRBJ2-3; D is perhaps TRBD1 (6 bases). The CDR3 has 15 amino acids. Germline V gene sequence: CDR1 SGHVS, CDR2 FQNEAQ. Trimming left V 5 bases short and J 4 bases short, with 16 bases between. The CDR3 is CASSIYRVIPDTQYF. CDR3 nucleotide sequence: TGTGCCAGCAGCATTTACAGGGTCATCCCAGATACGCAGTATTTT.

This clonotype was seen a few times. In DNA form, the CDR3 reads TGTGCCAGCAGTTTAGGCCCCTGGGACAGCAACACCGGGGAGCTGTTTTTT. Translation: CASSLGPWDSNTGELFF. The chain employs TRBV28 and TRBJ2-2; 7 positions match TRBD1. Trimming cost V 2 bases and J 2 bases; bases outside gene matches: 8. CDR3 length: 17 amino acids. The germline gives CDR1 MDHEN, CDR2 SYDVKM.

The chain employs TRBV18 and TRBJ2-3; perhaps TRBD2 as D (6 bases). Germline assignment: CDR1 KGHSH and CDR2 LQKENI. V lost 2 bases to trimming and J lost 2 bases, with 14 bases between them. The CDR3 loop spans 16 amino acids. The CDR3 DNA is TGTGCCAGCTCACCAGGGGGACTCGGCTTCACAGATACGCAGTATTTT. It yields the protein CASSPGGLGFTDTQYF. Variable domain in full (rest from reference TRBV18 and TRBJ2-3): NAGVMQNPRHLVRRRGQEARLRCSPMKGHSHVYWYRQLPEEGLKFMVYLQKENIIDESGMPKERFSAEFPKEGPSILRIQQVVRGDSAAYFCASSPGGLGFTDTQYFGPGTRLTVL.

The table lists this clonotype with a few counts. This sequence joins TRBV20-1 and TRBJ2-1; D tentatively reads TRBD1 or TRBD2 (5 bases each). CDR3 length: 14 amino acids. From germline, CDR1 is DFQATT and CDR2 SNEGSKA (reference sequence). V lost 6 bases and J 6 bases, leaving 18 bases between the germline ends. As DNA, the CDR3 is TGCAGTGCCTGGGACGACTTAGGCGGCAATGAGCAGTTCTTC. Protein: CSAWDDLGGNEQFF.

A few counts support this clonotype. The chain has TRBV7-6 and TRBJ1-1; possible D gene TRBD1, 5 bases. The CDR3 is 16 residues long. V lost 5 bases and J lost 0, with 16 bases in between. Germline loops: CDR1 SGHVS, CDR2 FNYEAQ. CDR3 DNA sequence: TGTGCCAGCAGCGTGGGGGGGTTTGGGATGAACACTGAAGCTTTCTTT. Amino acids: CASSVGGFGMNTEAFF.

J is TRBJ2-5 and V is TRBV29-1; TRBD2 might be the D (6 bases). The CDR3 is 12 residues long. The V gene's germline CDR1 is SQVTM and CDR2 ANQGSEA. Trimming cost V 7 bases and J 1 base, with 10 bases left between them. CDR3 sequence reads: CSAKAGQETQYF. As DNA, the CDR3 is TGCAGCGCCAAAGCGGGCCAAGAGACCCAGTACTTC.

This sequence joins TRBV20-1 and TRBJ1-3; D perhaps matches TRBD1 (5 bases). Germline loops: CDR1 DFQATT, CDR2 SNEGSKA (reference sequence). CDR3 length: 16 residues. V dropped 6 bases and J dropped 2 bases, with 20 bases sitting between them. CDR3 loop: CSAPAQGGETGNTIYF. As DNA, the CDR3 is TGCAGTGCCCCCGCCCAGGGTGGGGAAACTGGAAACACCATATATTTT.

This rearrangement joins TRBV7-9 to TRBJ2-1; D might be TRBD1 (6 bases). There are 14 residues in the CDR3. V dropped 7 bases and J dropped 7 bases, with 17 bases sitting between them. CDR1 and CDR2 from the germline V gene are SEHNR and FQNEAQ (reference sequence). The CDR3 nucleotides are TGTGCCAGCATCATATTCGTACAGGGAAATGAGCAGTTCTTC. Amino acid sequence: CASIIFVQGNEQFF.

This clonotype occurred a few times. The J gene is TRBJ1-1, the V gene TRBV6-4; tentative D call: TRBD1 (5 bases). With 8 bases removed from V and 0 bases from J, the gap between germline ends came to 10 bases. The CDR3 has 13 amino acids. Germline V lookup: CDR1 MRHNA, CDR2 SNTAGT. In DNA, the CDR3 is TGTGCCAGCGGGGTGGACATGAACACTGAAGCTTTCTTT. Encoded protein: CASGVDMNTEAFF.

This clonotype has a handful of counts. The chain links TRBV28 to TRBJ2-7; 9 positions match TRBD1. V dropped 6 bases and J dropped 7; count of bases not matched to a gene: 10. Germline V lookup: CDR1 MDHEN, CDR2 SYDVKM. This CDR3 is 14 amino acids long. The CDR3 bases are TGTGCCAGCAGCCAGGTCACAGGGGGCGGAGAGCAGTACTTC. This gives the protein CASSQVTGGGEQYF.

This clonotype was seen a handful of times. The rearrangement uses TRBV6-5 and TRBJ1-4; D not certain. CDR1 is MNHEY, CDR2 SVGAGI, per germline. The CDR3 is made up of 17 amino acids. V dropped 2 bases and J dropped 8 bases, with 21 bases sitting between them. The CDR3 sequence is CASSYPSWAVSEEKLFF. CDR3 in DNA: TGTGCCAGCAGTTACCCCTCTTGGGCAGTATCTGAGGAAAAACTGTTTTTT.

This clonotype was seen a handful of times. The rearrangement links TRBV27 to TRBJ2-7, with 12 bases fitting TRBD1. Trimming at V came to 7 bases and at J to 8 bases, leaving 9 bases not matched to a gene. The germline gives CDR1 MNHEY, CDR2 SMNVEV (reference sequence). This CDR3 contains 14 residues. This chain's CDR3 is CASKKAGTGGQQYF. In DNA form, the CDR3 reads TGTGCCAGCAAGAAGGCCGGGACAGGGGGCCAGCAGTACTTC.

This clonotype was observed at least ten times. This sequence joins TRBV5-6 and TRBJ2-3; D not certain. The CDR3 has 13 amino acids. In germline, CDR1 is SGHDT, CDR2 YYEEEE. Trimming cost V 4 bases and J 5 bases, with 11 bases left between them. This CDR3 is CASSRKSVDTQYF. CDR3 DNA sequence: TGTGCCAGCAGCCGGAAGAGTGTAGATACGCAGTATTTT. Combining the CDR3 with reference TRBV5-6 and TRBJ2-3 gives the whole variable domain DAGVTQSPTHLIKTRGQQVTLRCSPKSGHDTVSWYQQALGQGPQFIFQYYEEEERQRGNFPDRFSGHQFPNYSSELNVNALLLGDSALYLCASSRKSVDTQYFGPGTRLTVL.

The chain combines TRBV6-1 with TRBJ1-2; no definite D call. The germline V and J ends were trimmed by 7 bases and 4 bases, with 19 bases remaining between them. The CDR3 has 15 residues. Germline-derived CDR1 and CDR2 are MNHNS and SASEGT. CDR3 sequence: CASNTGRIVAYGYTF. The CDR3 DNA reads TGTGCCAGCAATACCGGGAGGATTGTCGCCTATGGCTACACCTTC.

This clonotype was recorded at least ten times. The chain carries TRBV12-3 or TRBV12-4 and TRBJ2-4; the D gene is possibly TRBD2 (5 bases). V lost 7 bases and J lost 6, with 19 bases in between. The CDR3 consists of 15 residues. The CDR3 bases are TGTGCCAGCAATGAGATGCCCGGAGGAGTAAACATTCAGTACTTC. Its translation is CASNEMPGGVNIQYF.

This clonotype has a count of ten or more. The gene calls are TRBV20-1 and TRBJ1-2; D perhaps matches TRBD1 (5 bases). Germline loops: CDR1 DFQATT, CDR2 SNEGSKA (reference sequence). There are 13 residues in the CDR3. V lost 0 bases, J lost 10 bases, and 15 bases lay in between. The CDR3 here is CSARDGGMQVYTF. CDR3 bases: TGCAGTGCTAGAGATGGGGGGATGCAGGTCTACACCTTC.

The chain joins TRBV4-3 to TRBJ2-6, with TRBD1 as a possible D gene (6 bases). Trimming took 2 bases from V and 2 from J, leaving 16 bases between them. CDR3 length: 18 residues. Germline CDR1 LGHNA, CDR2 YSLEER. As DNA, the CDR3 is TGCGCCAGCAGCCAAACTGATTTGGCAGGGGCTGGGGCCAACGTCCTGACTTTC. Translated, it gives CASSQTDLAGAGANVLTF.

This clonotype was counted only a few times. The chain's CDR3 is CASSSPPGGLGEQYV. CDR3 bases: TGTGCCAGCAGTTCCCCGCCAGGGGGCTTGGGCGAGCAGTACGTC. The rearrangement uses TRBV28 and TRBJ2-7; 8 nucleotides agree with TRBD1. V gave up 4 bases and J gave up 6 bases; unmatched junction bases: 11. The CDR3 has 15 amino acids. Germline CDR1 and CDR2: MDHEN and SYDVKM.